The next 11 T cell receptor beta chains were all read from a single sample in a study of response to subunit inactivated influenza vaccine. TCRdb called the RT-PCR reads again in MiXCR, with one record for every CDR3 protein. Of more than 500,000 distinct CDR3 sequences listed, about 10% are singletons. These data were likewise used in another study, on T cells expressing NK-cell markers. From that report: Beta-chain TCR cDNA was generated via 5'RACE template switching with UMIs.

This specimen was PBMCs from blood, taken on the day of vaccination. These receptors originate from a man aged 45 to 65 who received an inactivated influenza vaccine.

This clonotype was seen only a few times. The chain carries TRBV28 and TRBJ2-3; maybe TRBD1 (5 bases). Germline V gene sequence: CDR1 MDHEN, CDR2 SYDVKM. V dropped 6 bases and J dropped 2 bases, with 15 bases sitting between them. The CDR3 loop spans 15 amino acids. The CDR3 nucleotides read TGTGCCAGCAGCCCACTTAGGGGTCCCACAGATACGCAGTATTTT. Translation gives CASSPLRGPTDTQYF.

With regard to this clonotype: One end of the junction fails to match germline, which may point to a read error. V gene TRBV20-1 combines with J gene TRBJ2-1; TRBD2 matches 8 bases. The CDR3 sequence is 16 residues long. Germline V gives CDR1 DFQATT, CDR2 SNEGSKA (reference sequence). The CDR3 bases are TGCAGTGCTAGAGATTTCCTGGGACTAGTCTACAATGAGCAGTCCTTC. Translating gives CSARDFLGLVYNEQSF.

This clonotype was detected many times. One end of the junction varies from germline; a read error may be responsible. The V and J genes are TRBV7-8 and TRBJ2-5; 9 bases map to TRBD2. This CDR3 has 16 amino acids. Germline lookup yields CDR1 SGHVS and CDR2 FQNEAQ. CDR3 coding DNA: TGTGCCAGCAGCCCAGGTGGACTAGCGATACAAGCGACCCAGTACTTC. This gives the protein CASSPGGLAIQATQYF.

The J gene is TRBJ2-7, the V gene TRBV5-1; tentatively, D is TRBD2 (6 bases). CDR1 SGHRS and CDR2 YFSETQ come from the germline V gene. The CDR3 spans 15 residues. V was clipped by 1 base and J by 0 bases, with 11 bases between them. CDR3 sequence: CASSLLGLPSYEQYF. The CDR3 DNA sequence: TGCGCCAGCAGCTTGCTAGGACTACCCTCCTACGAGCAGTACTTC.

This clonotype was found a few times. CDR3 loop: CASGGQGVETQYF. Here the CDR3 DNA reads TGTGCTAGTGGAGGACAGGGCGTAGAGACCCAGTACTTC. J is TRBJ2-5 and V is TRBV12-5; 8 nucleotides align to TRBD1. The CDR3 contains 13 residues. Trimming removed 6 bases from V and 4 bases from J; junction bases left unmatched: 4. Per germline, CDR1 LGHNT and CDR2 FRNRAP.

As regards this clonotype: A much larger clone sits a single nucleotide away, making a read error possible. The V and J genes are TRBV12-3 or TRBV12-4 and TRBJ1-1; 9 nucleotides match TRBD1. This CDR3 region has 13 residues. With 5 bases clipped from V and 6 bases from J, the junction kept 4 bases outside the gene matches. The CDR3 bases are TGTGCCAGCAGTCACACAGGGGGCTCTGAAGCTTTCTTT. Its translation is CASSHTGGSEAFF.

This clonotype has at least ten counts. V is TRBV5-1 and J is TRBJ2-1, with D possibly matching TRBD2 (5 bases). CDR3 length equals 15 residues. Trimming shortened V by 4 bases and J by 0 bases, and 11 bases separated the two germline ends. Per the germline V gene, CDR1 is SGHRS and CDR2 is YFSETQ. The CDR3 region has the DNA TGCGCCAGCAGCCAAATCGGGATCTCCTACAATGAGCAGTTCTTC. Protein: CASSQIGISYNEQFF.

The CDR3 DNA reads TGTGCCAGCAGCTTAGCGCATGGGGACTATGGCTACACCTTC. This sequence encodes CASSLAHGDYGYTF. This chain links TRBV7-2 with TRBJ1-2, with D uncertain. Trimming took off 0 bases at V and 3 bases at J, with 8 bases between the two ends. Germline lookup yields CDR1 SGHTA and CDR2 FQGNSA. This CDR3 has 14 residues.

This clonotype was observed a few times. CDR3 nucleotide sequence: TGTGCCAGCAGCTTAAGACTAGCGGGGGGGACCCGAGAGCAGTTCTTC. Protein: CASSLRLAGGTREQFF. This chain uses TRBV7-2 with TRBJ2-1, with 14 positions matching TRBD2. This CDR3 has 16 amino acids. V shed 2 bases and J 10 bases; nucleotides not matched to a gene: 7. The germline gives CDR1 SGHTA, CDR2 FQGNSA.

A note on this clonotype: An end of the junction does not agree with germline; a read error may underlie this. The chain carries TRBV5-1 and TRBJ2-7; 7 bases fit TRBD2. The CDR3 length is 11 residues. The germline V gene has CDR1 SGHRS and CDR2 YFSETQ. The chain's CDR3 is CASSGGDYVRF. DNA for the CDR3: TGCGCCAGCAGCGGGGGGGACTACGTTCGCTTC.

J is TRBJ1-2 and V is TRBV7-8, with TRBD1 matching over 9 bases. Germline trimming cut 5 bases from V and 6 bases from J; bases unmatched to any gene: 7. The germline CDR1 and CDR2 sequences are SGHVS and FQNEAQ. The CDR3 totals 14 residues. The CDR3 DNA follows: TGTGCCAGCAGCCAAATTGGGACAGGGAATGGCTACACCTTC. Translation gives CASSQIGTGNGYTF.